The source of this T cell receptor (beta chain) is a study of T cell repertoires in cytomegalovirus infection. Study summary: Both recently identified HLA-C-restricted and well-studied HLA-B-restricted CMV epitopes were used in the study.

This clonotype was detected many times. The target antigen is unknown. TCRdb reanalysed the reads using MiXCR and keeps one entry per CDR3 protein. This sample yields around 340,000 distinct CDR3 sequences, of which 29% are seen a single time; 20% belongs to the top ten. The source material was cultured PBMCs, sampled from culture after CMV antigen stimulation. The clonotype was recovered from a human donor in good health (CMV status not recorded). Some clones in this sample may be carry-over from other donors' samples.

The CDR3 DNA reads TGTGCCAGCAGCTTAGGGACTAGCGGGGGCTACGAGCAGTACTTC. Translation: CASSLGTSGGYEQYF. The chain employs TRBV7-6 and TRBJ2-7, with 13 bases matching TRBD2. Germline CDR1 SGHVS, CDR2 FNYEAQ. The V and J ends lost 1 base and 3 bases, in that order; junction bases with no gene match: 0. The CDR3 length is 15 residues.